This T cell receptor (beta chain) was recorded in a study of blood T cell repertoires in COVID-19. Study information: T cells, B-cell-depleted T cells, or PBMCs provided the cDNA or gDNA that served as material.

In the original workflow: It was from reference gene primer amplification that nucleated cell counts were estimated. Assay: immunoSEQ multiplex PCR; the TCRdb copy retains only in-frame clones and omits some. D and trimming come from the DNA, and the V and J calls and clone size come from that table. The sample contains 150,000 to 200,000 clones, 85% to 90% of which appear only once. This clone was seen a single time. This TCR came from a man aged 40-49 years with active or convalescent COVID-19. Sequencing was performed on peripheral blood.

CDR3 bases: TGTGCCAGCAGTTACGGGGAGGGTGAGACCCAGTACTTC. It yields the protein CASSYGEGETQYF. The chain joins TRBV6-6 to TRBJ2-5; TRBD2 matches 7 bases. This CDR3 spans 13 amino acids. V lost 2 bases, J lost 5 bases, and 2 bases stayed unmatched. Germline V gene data show CDR1 as MNHNY and CDR2 as SVGAGI (reference sequence).